These T cell receptor beta chains were read from a single sample in a study of cytomegalovirus exposure and HLA in healthy donors. Sequenced by immunoSEQ multiplex PCR; TCRdb stores in-frame clones only, minus some. The data show about 190,000 clones, roughly 80% seen once. Sequenced material: PBMCs. The receptor set was obtained from a young woman in good health and CMV-seronegative. CDR3s include the opening cysteine and the closing phenylalanine or tryptophan. The D gene is left open where the match is weak. The listing skips clone size in some rows; elsewhere it reads once, few, many or a size class.

j_call | clone_size | v_call | d_call | cdr3_aa | cdr3_nt
TRBJ2-1 | NA | TRBV16 | NA | CASSLLQGIGSYNEQFF | TGTGCCAGCAGCCTACTGCAGGGTATTGGCTCCTACAATGAGCAGTTCTTC
TRBJ1-4 | NA | TRBV28 | NA | CASSLGGGRFEKLFF | TGTGCCAGCAGTTTAGGTGGGGGCAGGTTTGAAAAACTGTTTTTT
TRBJ1-1 | once | TRBV6-6 | TRBD1 | CASSLTGDTEAFF | TGTGCCAGCAGTCTAACAGGGGACACTGAAGCTTTCTTT
TRBJ1-6 | once | TRBV7-2 | NA | CASSFKGSNSPLHF | TGTGCCAGCAGCTTCAAGGGGTCTAATTCACCCCTCCACTTT
TRBJ1-3 | NA | TRBV10-3 | NA | CAIGSSGNTIYF | TGTGCCATCGGTAGCTCTGGAAACACCATATATTTT
TRBJ1-1 | once | TRBV5-1 | NA | CASSAVTGTQTEAFF | TGCGCCAGCAGCGCGGTTACAGGGACGCAAACTGAAGCTTTCTTT
TRBJ1-5 | NA | TRBV2 | TRBD1 | CASSTTGGEVQPQHF | TGTGCCAGCAGTACCACAGGGGGCGAGGTTCAGCCCCAGCATTTT
TRBJ2-1 | NA | TRBV25-1 | TRBD2 | CASRGGSSYNEQFF | TGTGCCAGCAGGGGGGGGAGCTCCTACAATGAGCAGTTCTTC
TRBJ1-2 | NA | TRBV9 | NA | CASSVESQGGNYGYTF | TGTGCCAGCAGCGTAGAGAGTCAGGGAGGTAACTATGGCTACACCTTC
TRBJ2-1 | NA | TRBV28 | NA | CASSFGYGGTSYNEQFF | TGTGCCAGCAGTTTTGGGTACGGGGGTACCTCCTACAATGAGCAGTTCTTC
TRBJ1-5 | NA | TRBV5-1 | NA | CASSLGSGGNQPQHF | TGCGCCAGCAGCTTGGGATCAGGGGGCAATCAGCCCCAGCATTTT
TRBJ2-3 | NA | TRBV7-3 | TRBD1 | CASSLGTATPSTDTQYF | TGTGCCAGCAGCCTCGGGACAGCAACTCCTAGCACAGATACGCAGTATTTT
TRBJ2-7 | few | TRBV6-1 | TRBD2 | CASSEGVAGVSYEQYF | TGTGCCAGCAGTGAAGGGGTAGCGGGAGTATCCTACGAGCAGTACTTC
TRBJ1-6 | few | TRBV4-1 | NA | CASSQDRQGGSPLHF | TGCGCCAGCAGCCAAGATCGGCAGGGAGGCTCACCCCTCCACTTT
TRBJ1-1 | NA | TRBV27 | NA | CASSFSGKVEAFF | TGTGCCAGCAGTTTCTCGGGGAAAGTTGAAGCTTTCTTT
TRBJ2-2 | NA | TRBV5-1 | TRBD1 | CASKITGGIGELFF | TGCGCCAGCAAGATTACAGGGGGCATCGGGGAGCTGTTTTTT
TRBJ2-5 | once | TRBV29-1 | NA | CSVGGKVQGNWETQYF | TGCAGCGTTGGGGGTAAGGTGCAGGGTAATTGGGAGACCCAGTACTTC
TRBJ2-1 | NA | TRBV28 | NA | CASRGPGIYNEQFF | TGTGCCAGCAGAGGACCAGGGATCTACAATGAGCAGTTCTTC
TRBJ1-1 | few | TRBV15 | TRBD1 | CATSNLPRGPTEAFF | TGTGCCACCAGCAACCTCCCCAGGGGGCCCACTGAAGCTTTCTTT
TRBJ2-2 | NA | TRBV5-4 | NA | CASSSQQRPNTGELFF | TGTGCCAGCAGCTCCCAGCAGCGGCCGAACACCGGGGAGCTGTTTTTT
TRBJ2-3 | NA | TRBV7-2 | TRBD2 | CASSSRLAGWSTDTQYF | TGTGCCAGCAGCTCTCGACTAGCGGGGTGGAGCACAGATACGCAGTATTTT
TRBJ2-3 | NA | TRBV5-4 | TRBD2 | CASSLEGTSGGETDTQYF | TGTGCCAGCAGCTTGGAAGGGACTAGCGGGGGGGAAACAGATACGCAGTATTTT
TRBJ1-2 | NA | TRBV7-6 | NA | CASSRDINYGYTF | TGTGCCAGCAGCCGGGACATAAACTATGGCTACACCTTC
TRBJ2-7 | NA | TRBV19 | TRBD1 | CASSIAGDRGEQYF | TGTGCCAGTAGTATAGCTGGGGACAGGGGCGAGCAGTACTTC
TRBJ2-3 | NA | TRBV6-8 | TRBD2 | CASKWTSGGADTQYF | TGTGCCAGCAAATGGACTAGCGGGGGTGCAGATACGCAGTATTTT
TRBJ1-5 | NA | TRBV10-3 | TRBD1 | CAIRSTGGDQPQHF | TGTGCCATCAGGTCGACAGGGGGGGATCAGCCCCAGCATTTT
TRBJ1-1 | NA | TRBV19 | NA | CASSGRGVTEAFF | TGTGCCAGTAGTGGTCGGGGGGTCACTGAAGCTTTCTTT
TRBJ2-7 | NA | TRBV15 | NA | CATSIRDNSYEQYF | TGTGCCACCAGCATCCGGGACAACTCCTACGAGCAGTACTTC
TRBJ2-7 | NA | TRBV27 | NA | CASSLTATYEQYF | TGTGCCAGCAGTTTAACAGCTACCTACGAGCAGTACTTC
TRBJ1-5 | NA | TRBV30 | TRBD1 | CAWSFRDRGGNQPQHF | TGTGCCTGGAGTTTTCGGGACAGGGGGGGCAATCAGCCCCAGCATTTT
TRBJ1-1 | NA | TRBV29-1 | TRBD1 | CSVGQGRDTEAFF | TGCAGCGTTGGACAGGGGCGAGACACTGAAGCTTTCTTT
TRBJ1-4 | NA | TRBV19 | NA | CASTRDSNEKLFF | TGTGCCAGTACCCGGGACTCAAATGAAAAACTGTTTTTT
TRBJ2-3 | once | TRBV10-2 | TRBD2 | CASMDGGETDTQYF | TGCGCCAGCATGGACGGGGGGGAAACAGATACGCAGTATTTT
TRBJ1-1 | once | TRBV4-1 | NA | CASSPHQAENTEAFF | TGCGCCAGCAGCCCACACCAGGCTGAGAACACTGAAGCTTTCTTT
TRBJ1-1 | NA | TRBV5-6 | NA | CASSLVVEGLAFF | TGTGCCAGCAGCTTGGTGGTCGAGGGTCTAGCTTTCTTT
TRBJ2-7 | NA | TRBV9 | NA | CASSVAPHQTGAYEQYF | TGTGCCAGCAGCGTAGCTCCTCACCAGACAGGAGCCTACGAGCAGTACTTC
TRBJ2-5 | once | TRBV7-6 | TRBD1 | CASSRGTALEETQYF | TGTGCCAGCAGCAGAGGGACAGCCTTGGAGGAGACCCAGTACTTC
TRBJ1-1 | NA | TRBV5-6 | NA | CASSKAGVMNTEAFF | TGTGCCAGCAGCAAGGCGGGGGTTATGAACACTGAAGCTTTCTTT
TRBJ1-5 | NA | TRBV14 | NA | CASSQQQGSNQPQHF | TGTGCCAGCAGCCAACAACAGGGAAGCAATCAGCCCCAGCATTTT
TRBJ2-3 | once | TRBV4-1 | TRBD2 | CASSQEWGGNPDTQYF | TGCGCCAGCAGCCAAGAATGGGGGGGTAACCCAGATACGCAGTATTTT
TRBJ1-5 | few | TRBV4-1 | NA | CASSQGTGARHSNQPQHF | TGCGCCAGCAGCCAAGGGACGGGAGCCCGACATAGCAATCAGCCCCAGCATTTT
TRBJ1-1 | NA | TRBV30 | NA | CAWSVPGVRTEAFF | TGTGCCTGGAGTGTACCAGGGGTACGGACTGAAGCTTTCTTT
TRBJ2-1 | NA | TRBV13 | NA | CASSSRQANEQFF | TGTGCCAGCAGCTCCCGACAGGCCAATGAGCAGTTCTTC
TRBJ1-2 | few | TRBV2 | TRBD1 | CASSPQGAGGYTF | TGTGCCAGCAGTCCGCAGGGGGCAGGGGGCTACACCTTC
TRBJ1-1 | NA | TRBV7-8 | NA | CASSLSLEAFF | TGTGCCAGCAGCTTAAGCCTTGAAGCTTTCTTT
TRBJ1-4 | NA | TRBV7-9 | NA | CASSLSREKLFF | TGTGCCAGCAGCTTATCCCGGGAAAAACTGTTTTTT
TRBJ2-3 | few | TRBV19 | NA | CASSRDFRTDTQYF | TGTGCCAGTAGTAGGGACTTCCGCACAGATACGCAGTATTTT
TRBJ2-1 | NA | TRBV6-1 | TRBD2 | CASLSHSGGYNEQFF | TGTGCCAGCCTCTCCCACAGCGGGGGGTACAATGAGCAGTTCTTC
TRBJ2-7 | NA | TRBV2 | TRBD1 | CASIKTGNGEQYF | TGTGCCAGCATTAAGACAGGGAACGGCGAGCAGTACTTC
TRBJ1-1 | NA | TRBV18 | NA | CASSPAVNRADTEAFF | TGTGCCAGCTCACCAGCGGTGAACAGGGCGGACACTGAAGCTTTCTTT
TRBJ1-2 | few | TRBV28 | TRBD1 | CASSTPRGQGVYGYTF | TGTGCCAGCAGTACTCCGCGGGGACAGGGGGTCTATGGCTACACCTTC
TRBJ1-5 | NA | TRBV6-1 | NA | CASSEEGRNNQPQHF | TGTGCCAGCAGTGAGGAGGGACGGAACAATCAGCCCCAGCATTTT
TRBJ1-2 | once | TRBV5-4 | TRBD1 | CASSPDRGPNRANYGYTF | TGTGCCAGCAGCCCCGACAGGGGGCCAAATCGAGCTAACTATGGCTACACCTTC